This T cell receptor beta chain was observed in a study of response to subunit inactivated influenza vaccine. TCRdb reanalysed the RT-PCR reads using MiXCR and keeps one entry per CDR3 protein. The sample shows about 520,000 distinct CDR3 sequences, roughly 27% of them seen only once. About this clonotype: No antigen is known for it.

Germline values: CDR1 SGHRS, CDR2 YFSETQ. This CDR3 comprises 14 residues. V was clipped by 4 bases and J by 6 bases; unmatched bases: 6. The study's findings and limits: The study's authors posited that every seasonal influenza vaccination enlists few new T cells.

The TCR sequence derives from a man aged 50 to 60 who received an inactivated influenza vaccine. Material: CD4+ T cells sorted from PBMCs, obtained 5 to 6 days after vaccination. The chain carries TRBV5-1 and TRBJ2-2, with 7 nucleotides matching TRBD1. As DNA, the CDR3 is TGCGCCAGCAGCCTGGGACAGTCCTCCGGGGAGCTGTTTTTT. Encoded protein: CASSLGQSSGELFF.